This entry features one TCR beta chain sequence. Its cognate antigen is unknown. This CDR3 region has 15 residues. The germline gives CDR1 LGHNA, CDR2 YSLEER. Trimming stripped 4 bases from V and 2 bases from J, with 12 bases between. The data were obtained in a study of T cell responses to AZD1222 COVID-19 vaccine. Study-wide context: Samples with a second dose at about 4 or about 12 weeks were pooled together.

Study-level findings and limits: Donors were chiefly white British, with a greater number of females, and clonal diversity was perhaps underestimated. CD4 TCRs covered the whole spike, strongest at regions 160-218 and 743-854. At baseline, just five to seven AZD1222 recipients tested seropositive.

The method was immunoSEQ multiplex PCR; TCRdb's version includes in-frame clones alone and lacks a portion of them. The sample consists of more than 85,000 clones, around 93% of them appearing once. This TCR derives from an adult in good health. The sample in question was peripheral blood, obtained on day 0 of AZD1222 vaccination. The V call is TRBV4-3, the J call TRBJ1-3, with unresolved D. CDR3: CASSRGREPGNTIYF. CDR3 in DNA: TGCGCCAGCAGCCGTGGGCGGGAACCTGGAAACACCATATATTTT.